This TCR beta chain is from a study of cytomegalovirus exposure and HLA in healthy donors (dated by TCRdb to about 2017). For the wider study: The approximately 710 repertoires of the first cohort and the approximately 110 validation repertoires were produced on the same platform, according to a later analysis. The study combined high-throughput TCR immunosequencing, statistical association of individual TCRs with disease status, and machine learning to predict cytomegalovirus infection status. The aim of the study was to test whether cataloging public T cell receptors could identify signatures of past pathogen exposure. Along with the approximately 600-subject first cohort, a separate validation cohort of 120 different subjects was used.

About this clone itself: Its antigen is currently not known. One base away there is no much larger clone; base qualities are not given.

The paper as a whole reports these results and caveats: In vitro tests confirmed that three of the cytomegalovirus-associated TCR beta chains recognize cytomegalovirus antigens. Most TCR sequences were seen in very few donors, while some public TCRs were found in many individuals. According to the authors, the approach could potentially be generalized to other disease states and immunological phenotypes. A later analysis lacked HLA typing for the validation cohort, so it scored co-occurrence in that cohort across all 130 or so repertoires. The classifier was reported to diagnose cytomegalovirus status with high specificity and sensitivity in both the original cohort and the validation cohort. A later analysis found that TCRs clustered in the first cohort also tended to co-occur in the roughly 110 validation repertoires, with 94% of cluster scores above 0. The study listed 150 to 200 TCR beta chains as associated with cytomegalovirus.

The donors belonged to the validation cohort of approximately 130 subjects, which was separate from the approximately 700-subject first cohort. Libraries were made using the immunoSEQ multiplex PCR assay. Per the authors' processing: A statistical classification framework was built for diagnosing cytomegalovirus status from the catalog of TCR beta chain sequences. Sourced from immuneACCESS, this table was stored by TCRdb with only in-frame sequences that have V and J called. A share of the clones is absent; for the studies checked, an unresolved V gene accounts for under half, and the remainder has no known explanation. V and J calls and clone size are as listed in that table; D and trimming were resolved from the DNA. The sample has tens of thousands of clones on record, 85% to 95% of them singletons. Together, the top ten hold around 0.69% of the sample. The material sequenced was PBMCs. The sequence came from a woman younger than 30 in good health and CMV-seronegative.

The DNA sequence follows: TGCGCCAGCAGCTTGAGTGGGGGGAATCAGCCCCAGCATTTT. It is translated as CASSLSGGNQPQHF. The receptor chain draws on TRBV5-1 and TRBJ1-5; perhaps TRBD1 is the D gene, with 5 bases matching. From the germline V gene, CDR1 is SGHRS and CDR2 is YFSETQ. V gives up 1 base and J gives up 4 bases, and the segment between their germline ends measures 9 bases. The CDR3 has 14 amino acids, counting the end cysteine and phenylalanine. The read is trimmed to its CDR3 DNA, 42 bases read in frame from base 1.